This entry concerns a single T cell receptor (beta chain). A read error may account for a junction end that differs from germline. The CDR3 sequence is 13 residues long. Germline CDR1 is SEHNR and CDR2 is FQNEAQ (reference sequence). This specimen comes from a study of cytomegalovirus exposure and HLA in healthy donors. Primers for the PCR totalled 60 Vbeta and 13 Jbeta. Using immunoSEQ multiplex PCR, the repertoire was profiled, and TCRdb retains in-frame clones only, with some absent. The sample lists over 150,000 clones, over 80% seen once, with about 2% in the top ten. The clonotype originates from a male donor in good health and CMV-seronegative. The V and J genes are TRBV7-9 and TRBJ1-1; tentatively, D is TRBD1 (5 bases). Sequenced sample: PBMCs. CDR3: CSSSQGRGTEAFF. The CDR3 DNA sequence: TGTTCCAGCAGCCAGGGTCGCGGCACTGAAGCTTTCTTT.